These T cell receptor beta chains were read from a single sample in a study of T cell responses to AZD1222 COVID-19 vaccine. The data were produced by immunoSEQ multiplex PCR, yet TCRdb's version contains in-frame clones alone and is incomplete. The table has some 130,000 clones, about 87% seen once. Sequenced here: peripheral blood, sampled on day 0 of AZD1222 vaccination. These receptors all stem from an adult in good health. Both conserved end residues are part of each CDR3. The D gene is left open where the match is weak. Some rows have no size entry. The others give once, few or many, or a class for an expanded clone.

j_call cdr3_length v_call d_call clone_size cdr3_nt cdr3_aa
TRBJ1-2 15 TRBV7-9 TRBD1 . TGTGCCAGCAGCTCCTCCGGACAGGCAATGAGTGGCTACACCTTC CASSSSGQAMSGYTF
TRBJ1-2 15 TRBV14 . . TGTGCCAGCAGCCCGACCGGGACCGTTAACTATGGCTACACCTTC CASSPTGTVNYGYTF
TRBJ2-2 15 TRBV5-5 . . TGTGCCAGCAGCTTGTTGGGAGGGAACACCGGGGAGCTGTTTTTT CASSLLGGNTGELFF
TRBJ2-3 15 TRBV27 TRBD2 . TGTGCCAGCAGTACTATAGCGGGCCTCACAGATACGCAGTATTTT CASSTIAGLTDTQYF
TRBJ1-5 15 TRBV6-5 TRBD1 once TGTGCCAGCAGTACAGGGGGCGTTAGCAATCAGCCCCAGCATTTT CASSTGGVSNQPQHF
TRBJ1-2 14 TRBV30 . . TGTGCCTGGAGTACCGGGACCGTAGCGGGAGGCTACACCTTC CAWSTGTVAGGYTF
TRBJ1-2 16 TRBV7-9 TRBD1 . TGTGCCAGCAGCCGACTTCTGCGGGACAGGGAGAATGGCTACACCTTC CASSRLLRDRENGYTF
TRBJ1-5 13 TRBV5-4 . . TGTGCCAGCAGCTTGGGGGTTTCCACGCCCCAGCATTTT CASSLGVSTPQHF
TRBJ1-1 14 TRBV7-8 TRBD1 . TGTGCCAGCAGCCGGGACAGTTCGAACACTGAAGCTTTCTTT CASSRDSSNTEAFF
TRBJ1-4 15 TRBV6-5 TRBD1 . TGTGCCAGCAGAACAGTGGGACAGGGCACTGAAAAACTGTTTTTT CASRTVGQGTEKLFF
TRBJ1-1 15 TRBV2 TRBD1 . TGTGCCAGCAGCCCGGACGAGGGGGCAAACACTGAAGCTTTCTTT CASSPDEGANTEAFF
TRBJ2-2 14 TRBV19 . . TGTGCCAGTAGTATAGATCGGCGGGGATTGGAGCTGTTTTTT CASSIDRRGLELFF
TRBJ2-7 13 TRBV5-1 . once TGCGCCAGCAGCTTTTATCAGGGCGCGGAGCAGTACTTC CASSFYQGAEQYF
TRBJ1-1 17 TRBV5-1 . once TGCGCCAGCAGCTCGAGCCAAGGGGGGCTTGGGAACACTGAAGCTTTCTTT CASSSSQGGLGNTEAFF
TRBJ1-2 13 TRBV2 . . TGTGCCAGCAGTGTGAATATGGACTATGGCTACACCTTC CASSVNMDYGYTF
TRBJ1-2 11 TRBV7-9 TRBD1 . TGTGCCAGCAGCCGACAGGGTGGCTACACCTTC CASSRQGGYTF
TRBJ1-3 15 TRBV28 . . TGTGCCAGCAGTTTCGGGGCCATCTCTGGAAACACCATATATTTT CASSFGAISGNTIYF
TRBJ2-7 14 TRBV9 . . TGTGCCAGCAGCGATGGGGCAGTTTCCTACGAGCAGTACTTC CASSDGAVSYEQYF
TRBJ1-1 13 TRBV5-1 TRBD1 . TGCGCCAGCAGCTTTACAGGGGCCACTGAAGCTTTCTTT CASSFTGATEAFF
TRBJ1-3 13 TRBV30 . . TGTGCTGGGATGCGCAGCTCTGGAAACACCATATATTTT CAGMRSSGNTIYF
TRBJ2-3 13 TRBV2 . . TGTGCCAGCAGTGAAGGGACTCGTAATCCCCAGTATTTT CASSEGTRNPQYF
TRBJ2-5 11 TRBV5-1 . . TGCGCCAGCAGCACTGAAGAGACCCAGTACTTC CASSTEETQYF
TRBJ2-5 13 TRBV2 TRBD1 . TGTGCCAGCATCCGGGACAGACAAGAGACCCAGTACTTC CASIRDRQETQYF